The clone carrying this T cell receptor (beta chain) was detected once. This entry belongs to a study of blood T cell repertoires in COVID-19. Assay used: immunoSEQ multiplex PCR; TCRdb lists only in-frame clones, some missing. The table records hundreds of thousands of clones, roughly 90% of them present only once. The CDR3 is made up of 15 amino acids. V dropped 5 bases and J dropped 8; count of bases not matched to a gene: 9. Germline values: CDR1 SGHDN, CDR2 FVKESK. The source of this sequence is a woman younger than 45 with COVID-19, enrolled during active disease. The sample was peripheral blood. The chain links TRBV14 to TRBJ2-1, with 10 bases matching TRBD2. Here the CDR3 DNA reads TGTGCCAGCAGCTCCTGGGGACTAGCGAGCGATGAGCAGTTCTTC. Residues: CASSSWGLASDEQFF.